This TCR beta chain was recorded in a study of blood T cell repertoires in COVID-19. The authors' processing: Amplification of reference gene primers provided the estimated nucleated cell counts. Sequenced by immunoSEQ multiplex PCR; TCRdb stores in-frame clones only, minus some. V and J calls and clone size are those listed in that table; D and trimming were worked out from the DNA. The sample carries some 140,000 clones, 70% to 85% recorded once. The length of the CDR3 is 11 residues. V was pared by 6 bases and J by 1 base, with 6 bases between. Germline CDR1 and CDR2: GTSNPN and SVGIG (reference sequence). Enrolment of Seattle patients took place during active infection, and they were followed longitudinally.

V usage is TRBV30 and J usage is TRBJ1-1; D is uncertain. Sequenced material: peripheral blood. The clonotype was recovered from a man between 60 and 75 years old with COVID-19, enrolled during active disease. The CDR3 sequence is CACRRNTEAFF. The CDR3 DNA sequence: TGTGCCTGTCGGAGGAACACTGAAGCTTTCTTT.